A selection of T cell receptor beta chains follows, all from one sample in a study of T cell responses to AZD1222 COVID-19 vaccine. Repertoires were generated with immunoSEQ multiplex PCR, while TCRdb's copy carries only in-frame clones and drops some. This table has about 180,000 clones, roughly nine tenths appearing once. Source: peripheral blood, taken on day 0 of AZD1222 vaccination. Receptors originate from an adult in good health. Both conserved end residues are part of each CDR3. Each record gives: J gene, V gene, D gene, CDR3 length, clone size, CDR3 DNA, CDR3 protein. A D gene is named only where the DNA matches it firmly. Not every row has a clone size; where given, it reads once, few, many or a size class.

TRBJ1-1 TRBV28 NA 13 few TGTGCCAGCAGTTTAGGGTGGCCCGGGCTGGCTTTCTTT CASSLGWPGLAFF
TRBJ1-5 TRBV4-3 NA 15 NA TGCGCCAGCAGCCAAGACAGGAGCGTTTATCAGCCCCAGCATTTT CASSQDRSVYQPQHF
TRBJ2-2 TRBV7-2 TRBD2 16 NA TGTGCCAGCAGCCCACGGGGGGGGTCGAACACCGGGGAGCTGTTTTTT CASSPRGGSNTGELFF
TRBJ2-5 TRBV5-1 NA 14 NA TGCGCCAGCAGCTTGGGCAGAGGGAGTGAGACCCAGTACTTC CASSLGRGSETQYF
TRBJ1-2 TRBV19 TRBD1 15 NA TGTGCCAGTAGTATGGGGACAGGGTCGGGGTATGGCTACACCTTC CASSMGTGSGYGYTF
TRBJ2-1 TRBV28 NA 13 NA TGTGCCAGCAGTTCGCCCGGGGACAATGAGCAGTTCTTC CASSSPGDNEQFF
TRBJ2-7 TRBV28 NA 14 NA TGTGCCAGCAGTCGGTCGGACAGCTCCTACGAGCAGTACTTC CASSRSDSSYEQYF
TRBJ2-2 TRBV2 TRBD2 15 NA TGTGCCAGCAGAAAAGCGGGAGGGCCCACCGGGGAGCTGTTTTTT CASRKAGGPTGELFF
TRBJ1-5 TRBV11-2 NA 15 NA TGTGCCAGCAGCCTTTCAGTTGAAGGCAATCAGCCCCAGCATTTT CASSLSVEGNQPQHF
TRBJ2-1 TRBV4-3 TRBD1 19 NA TGCGCCAGCAGCCAAGATAATTATTTTCGGGGACAGGGGATCAATGAGCAGTTCTTC CASSQDNYFRGQGINEQFF
TRBJ1-2 TRBV5-4 NA 13 NA TGTGCCAGCAGCCCTACAGTTTTCTATGGCTACACCTTC CASSPTVFYGYTF
TRBJ1-6 TRBV25-1 NA 16 NA TGTGCCAGCAGTGAAGACCCCCGGGAAACCAATTCACCCCTCCACTTT CASSEDPRETNSPLHF
TRBJ1-2 TRBV19 NA 14 NA TGTGCCAGTACACGGGCAGGCCCTAACTATGGCTACACCTTC CASTRAGPNYGYTF
TRBJ2-5 TRBV5-8 NA 13 NA TGTGCCAGCACGACGGTGGACCGGCAGACCCAGTACTTC CASTTVDRQTQYF
TRBJ2-5 TRBV9 NA 16 NA TGTGCCAGCAGCGTAGAATCCCGACAGGCCCCCGAGACCCAGTACTTC CASSVESRQAPETQYF
TRBJ1-2 TRBV6-5 NA 16 few TGTGCCAGCAGTTCCATCGGGGGGGAAAGGGACTATGGCTACACCTTC CASSSIGGERDYGYTF
TRBJ1-1 TRBV19 TRBD1 13 NA TGTGCCAGTATGCGGACAGGGGTTCCTGAAGCTTTCTTT CASMRTGVPEAFF
TRBJ1-1 TRBV19 NA 11 NA TGTGCCAGTAGTATGAGGGCTGAAGCTTTCTTT CASSMRAEAFF
TRBJ2-7 TRBV9 NA 15 NA TGTGCCAGCAGCGTAAGCGGAAACACAGGCTACGAGCAGTACTTC CASSVSGNTGYEQYF
TRBJ1-5 TRBV13 NA 13 NA TGTGCCAGCAGCTTTAAACACAATCAGCCCCAGCATTTT CASSFKHNQPQHF
TRBJ2-7 TRBV10-3 NA 11 once TGTGCCATTCGCGGCGCCAGGGAGCAGTACTTC CAIRGAREQYF
TRBJ1-4 TRBV11-2 NA 11 NA TGTGCCAGCAGCTTAAATGAAAAACTGTTTTTT CASSLNEKLFF
TRBJ2-3 TRBV6-2/TRBV6-3 NA 14 once TGTGCCAGCAGTTGGCATCTTAGCACAGATACGCAGTATTTT CASSWHLSTDTQYF
TRBJ2-3 TRBV7-2 NA 15 NA TGTGCCAGCAGCTCCTCAGGGGGGCCTGGGGATACGCAGTATTTT CASSSSGGPGDTQYF
TRBJ1-1 TRBV13 NA 12 NA TGTGCCAGCAGCCTCTCGTACACTGAAGCTTTCTTT CASSLSYTEAFF
TRBJ1-2 TRBV30 NA 14 NA TGTGCCTGGAGGAGGGGCAGTTTGGGACTTGGCTACACCTTC CAWRRGSLGLGYTF
TRBJ1-3 TRBV25-1 NA 15 NA TGTGCCAGCAGTGGTGGGGGTGTCTCTGGAAACACCATATATTTT CASSGGGVSGNTIYF
TRBJ1-5 TRBV28 TRBD1 17 once TGTGCCAGCAGTCGGACCGGGACAGGGAGGGTCCATCAGCCCCAGCATTTT CASSRTGTGRVHQPQHF
TRBJ1-3 TRBV10-3 TRBD1 17 NA TGTGCCATCAGTGAGTCAGGGGGCGACTCTCTAAGAAACACCATATATTTT CAISESGGDSLRNTIYF
TRBJ2-7 TRBV7-2 TRBD2 15 NA TGTGCCAGCAGCTTAAGCAGGGCGGCTAGCGGCGAGCAGTACTTC CASSLSRAASGEQYF
TRBJ2-3 TRBV9 NA 16 NA TGTGCCAGCAGCGTAGTATCCAGCGGGAGCACAGATACGCAGTATTTT CASSVVSSGSTDTQYF
TRBJ2-2 TRBV12-5 NA 13 NA TGTGCTAGTGCATCCGCCTCTCCCGGGGAGCTGTTTTTT CASASASPGELFF
TRBJ2-7 TRBV28 NA 13 NA TGTGCCAGCAGGGGGCGCCGAACCTACGAGCAGTACTTC CASRGRRTYEQYF
TRBJ1-5 TRBV3-1/TRBV3-2 TRBD1 19 NA TGTGCCAGCAGCCAGGGAGACAGGGGGCGAAGATTAGGCAATCAGCCCCAGCATTTT CASSQGDRGRRLGNQPQHF
TRBJ2-7 TRBV28 TRBD1 14 NA TGTGCCAGCAGTCGTGGACAGGGGGCGGTCGAGCAGTACTTC CASSRGQGAVEQYF
TRBJ2-5 TRBV7-2 NA 13 NA TGTGCCAGCAGCCGGGGGGCGGGCGAGACCCAGTACTTC CASSRGAGETQYF
TRBJ2-7 TRBV5-1 NA 15 NA TGCGCCAGCTCGAATCCCCCCCGAGACTCCTACGAGCAGTACTTC CASSNPPRDSYEQYF
TRBJ1-2 TRBV30 NA 13 NA TGTGCCTGGAGTAACAGGGAAAACTATGGCTACACCTTC CAWSNRENYGYTF
TRBJ1-2 TRBV3-1/TRBV3-2 NA 15 NA TGTGCCAGCAGCCCCCGCCCCACTGAACGCAATGGCTACACCTTC CASSPRPTERNGYTF
TRBJ1-2 TRBV18 TRBD1 14 NA TGTGCCAGCTCACCCCAGGGGGGGCACTATGGCTACACCTTC CASSPQGGHYGYTF
TRBJ1-2 TRBV6-5 TRBD1 13 NA TGTGCCAGCAGTTACGGGCAGGGGGACGGCTACACCTTC CASSYGQGDGYTF
TRBJ1-1 TRBV30 NA 15 NA TGTGCCTGGAGTGTCCGGGGCAGGGTCAACACTGAAGCTTTCTTT CAWSVRGRVNTEAFF